This record covers a single T cell receptor beta chain. No antigen is known for it. Via MiXCR, TCRdb re-called the PCR reads, giving one row per CDR3 protein. The table records approximately 590,000 distinct CDR3 sequences, over 25% of them present only once. The data belong to a study of molecular identifiers for immune sequencing clone quantification. About the study: Across replicate runs, RNA obtained from about 20,000 or 100,000 naive CD8 cells was divided into five, with four undergoing sequencing. Study-wide points: The share of molecules held by clones above 20 RNA copies was over 98% in effector cells and under 1% in naive cells.

This CDR3 is 14 amino acids long. V dropped 4 bases and J dropped 1 base, with 10 bases sitting between them. The germline CDR1 and CDR2 sequences are LGHNA and YSLEER. Naive CD8 T cells underwent sorting with the CD8+CD4-CCR7+CD45RA+ definition. V is TRBV4-3 and J is TRBJ1-2; D uncertain. This clonotype was sampled from a human donor in good health. Some libraries in this study had Jurkat cell RNA spiked in. Sequenced input: naive CD8+ T cells from blood, with Jurkat cell RNA spiked in. Subset indicated: FACS-sorted CD8+CD4-CCR7+CD45RA+ naive T cells. The CDR3 DNA is TGCGCCAGCAGCCCAGCTATATATAACTATGGCTACACCTTC. Translation: CASSPAIYNYGYTF.